A selection of T cell receptor beta chains follows, all from one sample in a study of beta chain features in type 1 diabetes. TCRdb keeps only in-frame clones here, not all; method: immunoSEQ multiplex PCR. The sample has 600,000 to 750,000 clones, over 10% seen once; the top ten hold approximately 0.11%. What was sequenced was naive CD4+ T cells from blood. The receptors derive from a man younger than 40 with type 1 diabetes. Each CDR3 is given with its conserved first and last residue.

CDR3aa: CASSPGVDTQYF
len: 12
v_gene: TRBV7-2

CDR3aa: CASSFGSSGANVLTF
len: 15
v_gene: TRBV11-1

CDR3aa: CASATGDYNSPLHF
len: 14
v_gene: TRBV25-1

CDR3aa: CASSLQGADTGELFF
len: 15
v_gene: TRBV5-1

CDR3aa: CASSGTGASYGYTF
len: 14
v_gene: TRBV2

CDR3aa: CAISGGTMNTEAFF
len: 14
v_gene: TRBV10-3

CDR3aa: CAISGTVLQPQHF
len: 13
v_gene: TRBV6-1

CDR3aa: CASSHGTPRQPQHF
len: 14
v_gene: TRBV11-2

CDR3aa: CAWSFLGEQFF
len: 11
v_gene: TRBV30

CDR3aa: CASSQMDRNTGELFF
len: 15
v_gene: TRBV4-3

CDR3aa: CASSEAQGAERSNQPQHF
len: 18
v_gene: TRBV6-1

CDR3aa: CSVVERGGIQPQHF
len: 14
v_gene: TRBV29-1

CDR3aa: CASSPDRSRTNTQYF
len: 15
v_gene: TRBV7-2

CDR3aa: CASSPGPTVPRSEQYF
len: 16
v_gene: TRBV27

CDR3aa: CASSLGGQGSGNTIYF
len: 16
v_gene: TRBV7-7

CDR3aa: CASSLMHEQYF
len: 11
v_gene: TRBV7-8

CDR3aa: CASSGYHIGTQETQYF
len: 16
v_gene: TRBV14

CDR3aa: CASSPGTELYNEQFF
len: 15
v_gene: TRBV5-1

CDR3aa: CASSGGRLSEQYF
len: 13
v_gene: TRBV5-6

CDR3aa: CASRGDPGEQYF
len: 12
v_gene: TRBV2

CDR3aa: CASSFGPGTDTQYF
len: 14
v_gene: TRBV7-9

CDR3aa: CASSVGPGLAGEETQYF
len: 17
v_gene: TRBV9

CDR3aa: CASSVDQQRTDTQYF
len: 15
v_gene: TRBV9